A single sample gave rise to the 26 T cell receptor beta chains below, sequenced in a study of beta chain features in type 1 diabetes. General study results and limits: Shorter TCRB CDR3s, moderately but significantly so, marked every one of the four CD4+ subsets in Type 1 diabetes patients.

The entirety of the isolated RNA underwent reverse transcription, so expressed TCRB transcripts were sequenced. Assay: immunoSEQ multiplex PCR; the TCRdb copy retains only in-frame clones and omits some. This sample carries hundreds of thousands of clones, around an eighth of them seen once, and the ten largest clones take 0.035% to 0.04%. Their recognized antigens are unknown. The sequenced sample was naive CD4+ T cells from blood. The receptor set was obtained from a man aged 18 to 29 with type 1 diabetes.

The V and J genes are TRBV10-3 and TRBJ2-7; TRBD1 might be the D (6 bases). Trimming removed 0 bases from V and 0 bases from J, with 12 bases in between. CDR1 and CDR2 (germline): ENHRY, SYGVKD. The CDR3 is 16 residues long. This CDR3 is CAISESQGRSSYEQYF. Written as DNA, the CDR3 is TGTGCCATCAGTGAGTCGCAGGGGAGAAGCTCCTACGAGCAGTACTTC.

This sequence joins TRBV6-5 and TRBJ2-2, with D perhaps TRBD2 (5 bases). Germline V gene lookup returns CDR1 MNHEY and CDR2 SVGAGI. Trimming left V 6 bases short and J 4 bases short, with 12 bases between. CDR3 size: 14 residues. CDR3 region: CASSYDGVTGELFF. CDR3 nucleotide sequence: TGTGCCAGCAGCTACGACGGGGTCACCGGGGAGCTGTTTTTT.

This clone was counted between two and nine times. The chain uses TRBV4-2 and TRBJ1-5; 8 nucleotides align to TRBD1. V shed 0 bases and J 6 bases; nucleotides not matched to a gene: 4. The V gene's germline CDR1 is LGHNA and CDR2 YNFKEQ. The CDR3 is 15 residues long. CDR3: CASSQETGGSQPQHF. CDR3 in DNA: TGTGCCAGCAGCCAAGAAACAGGGGGGAGTCAGCCCCAGCATTTT.

This clone was detected a few times. The chain links TRBV28 to TRBJ2-7, with a possible D match to TRBD1 (6 bases). Germline CDR1 reads MDHEN; CDR2 reads SYDVKM. The V end lost 6 bases, the J end lost 4 bases, and 16 bases lay between the germline ends. This CDR3 region has 14 residues. CDR3 in amino acids: CASSSGQNFYEQYF. DNA for the CDR3: TGTGCCAGCAGCTCCGGACAGAACTTTTACGAGCAGTACTTC.

J is TRBJ1-5 and V is TRBV15; D gene unclear. V was trimmed by 5 bases and J by 5 bases, leaving 10 bases between them. Germline V gene data show CDR1 as LNHNV and CDR2 as YYDKDF (reference sequence). There are 13 residues in the CDR3. CDR3 DNA sequence: TGTGCCACCAGCCGGGGTGGGCATCAGCCCCAGCATTTT. Its translation: CATSRGGHQPQHF. The full variable domain, rest sourced from reference TRBV15 and TRBJ1-5, is DAMVIQNPRYQVTQFGKPVTLSCSQTLNHNVMYWYQQKSSQAPKLLFHYYDKDFNNEADTPDNFQSRRPNTSFCFLDIRSPGLGDTAMYLCATSRGGHQPQHFGDGTRLSIL.

The sample holds a few counts of this clone. The chain's CDR3 is CASIQETQYF. The CDR3 nucleotides are TGTGCCAGCATACAAGAGACCCAGTACTTC. The chain joins TRBV6-1 to TRBJ2-5, with D unresolved. This CDR3 is built from 10 residues. Germline V gene sequence: CDR1 MNHNS, CDR2 SASEGT. The V gene lost 7 bases and the J gene lost 2 bases, with 2 bases spanning the gap.

The genes are TRBV2 and TRBJ2-1; possibly TRBD1 or TRBD2 for D (6 bases each). Trimming removed 6 bases at V and 0 bases at J, with 9 bases between. The CDR3 is 14 residues long. Germline lookup yields CDR1 SNHLY and CDR2 FYNNEI. CDR3 nucleotide sequence: TGTGCCAGCAGAGGGGGGAGCTCCTACAATGAGCAGTTCTTC. Translating it yields CASRGGSSYNEQFF.

The chain joins TRBV28 to TRBJ2-1; TRBD2 matches at 12 bases. This CDR3 comprises 15 residues. CDR1 MDHEN and CDR2 SYDVKM come from the germline V gene. The V segment lost 4 bases and the J segment 5 bases; nucleotides outside the gene matches: 3. CDR3 residues: CASSYLAGGNNEQFF. CDR3 nucleotides: TGTGCCAGCAGTTATCTAGCGGGAGGGAACAATGAGCAGTTCTTC.

The J gene is TRBJ1-4, the V gene TRBV7-9; D not certain. V dropped 1 base and J dropped 8 bases, with 14 bases sitting between them. The CDR3 runs to 15 residues. The germline V gene encodes CDR1 SEHNR and CDR2 FQNEAQ (reference sequence). CDR3 loop: CASSLDGGVGEKLFF. In DNA form, the CDR3 reads TGTGCCAGCAGCTTAGACGGTGGGGTTGGGGAAAAACTGTTTTTT.

Only a few counts were recorded for this clone. The rearrangement uses TRBV5-1 and TRBJ2-4; a weak D match, TRBD1 (6 bases). With 4 bases removed from V and 6 bases from J, the gap between germline ends came to 17 bases. The germline gives CDR1 SGHRS, CDR2 YFSETQ. The CDR3 spans 15 residues. In DNA, the CDR3 is TGCGCCAGCAGCCTCGACCCGCAACAGGGAAACATTCAGTACTTC. This codes for CASSLDPQQGNIQYF.

This rearrangement joins TRBV14 to TRBJ2-6; D remains ambiguous. CDR1 is SGHDN and CDR2 is FVKESK in the germline V gene. The CDR3 extends over 14 amino acids. V was trimmed by 1 base and J by 6 bases, leaving 7 bases between them. CDR3 sequence (DNA): TGTGCCAGCAGCCAAGCCCAAGCGGCCAACGTCCTGACTTTC. Encoded protein: CASSQAQAANVLTF.

This clone was seen more than once but under ten times. J is TRBJ1-1 and V is TRBV11-2, with no clear D. The CDR3 is 13 residues long. Per germline, CDR1 SGHAT and CDR2 FQNNGV. Trimming shortened V by 1 base and J by 5 bases, and 8 bases separated the two germline ends. This CDR3 is CASSLGKGTEAFF. DNA of the CDR3: TGTGCCAGCAGCTTAGGTAAGGGAACTGAAGCTTTCTTT. Full variable domain (rest looked up from reference TRBV11-2 and TRBJ1-1): EAGVAQSPRYKIIEKRQSVAFWCNPISGHATLYWYQQILGQGPKLLIQFQNNGVVDDSQLPKDRFSAERLKGVDSTLKIQPAKLEDSAVYLCASSLGKGTEAFFGQGTRLTVV.

There are a few counts of this clone. DNA of the CDR3: TGTGCCAGCTCACTTACCACACCAGGGAAGATTTACGAGCAGTACTTC. Protein product: CASSLTTPGKIYEQYF. The chain recombines TRBV18 with TRBJ2-7, with D perhaps TRBD1 (5 bases). This CDR3 has 16 residues. The V gene's germline CDR1 is KGHSH and CDR2 LQKENI. V lost 4 bases, J lost 4 bases, and 20 bases lay in between. The complete variable domain, with remaining parts taken from reference TRBV18 and TRBJ2-7, reads NAGVMQNPRHLVRRRGQEARLRCSPMKGHSHVYWYRQLPEEGLKFMVYLQKENIIDESGMPKERFSAEFPKEGPSILRIQQVVRGDSAAYFCASSLTTPGKIYEQYFGPGTRLTVT.

Only a few counts were recorded for this clone. The chain joins TRBV29-1 to TRBJ1-2; 9 bases fit TRBD1. Trimming removed 7 bases from V and 4 bases from J; junction bases left unmatched: 4. Germline lookup yields CDR1 SQVTM and CDR2 ANQGSEA. The CDR3 sequence is 12 residues long. The CDR3 sequence is CSATGGSYGYTF. CDR3 nucleotide sequence: TGCAGCGCGACAGGGGGGAGCTATGGCTACACCTTC. The full variable domain, in which reference TRBV29-1 and TRBJ1-2 provide the parts outside the CDR3, is SAVISQKPSRDICQRGTSLTIQCQVDSQVTMMFWYRQQPGQSLTLIATANQGSEATYESGFVIDKFPISRPNLTFSTLTVSNMSPEDSSIYLCSATGGSYGYTFGSGTRLTVV.

A few counts support this clone. J is TRBJ1-2 and V is TRBV30, with a weak D call TRBD1 (5 bases). Trimming took off 0 bases at V and 4 bases at J, with 15 bases between the two ends. This CDR3 comprises 15 residues. Germline CDR1 GTSNPN, CDR2 SVGIG (reference sequence). CDR3: CAWSVGQGGIYGYTF. CDR3 sequence (DNA): TGTGCCTGGAGTGTGGGTCAGGGAGGGATCTATGGCTACACCTTC.

The gene calls are TRBV19 and TRBJ2-5, with TRBD1 matching over 8 bases. CDR3 size: 13 residues. The germline V gene encodes CDR1 LNHDA and CDR2 SQIVND (reference sequence). Trimming cost V 6 bases and J 4 bases; bases outside gene matches: 4. CDR3 region: CASRGQGGETQYF. DNA for the CDR3: TGTGCCAGTAGAGGACAGGGCGGAGAGACCCAGTACTTC.

The sample holds a few counts of this clone. The rearrangement uses TRBV30 and TRBJ2-1; D is unresolved. Per germline, CDR1 GTSNPN and CDR2 SVGIG (reference sequence). This CDR3 region has 14 residues. V was shortened by 1 base and J by 6 bases, with 13 bases between the two germline ends. The CDR3 protein is CAWSDPNLLNEQFF. As DNA, the CDR3 is TGTGCCTGGAGTGACCCTAATTTACTCAATGAGCAGTTCTTC.

CDR3 protein: CASGQYTQYF. CDR3 bases: TGTGCCAGCGGCCAATATACGCAGTATTTT. V gene TRBV6-5 combines with J gene TRBJ2-3; D unclear. Trimming pared 8 bases from V and 7 bases from J, leaving 7 bases between. The CDR3 runs 10 residues. Germline V CDR1 and CDR2: MNHEY, SVGAGI.

This rearrangement joins TRBV28 to TRBJ1-4, with D uncertain. Germline V gives CDR1 MDHEN, CDR2 SYDVKM. The CDR3 has 13 residues. V was clipped by 7 bases and J by 8 bases, with 14 bases between them. The CDR3 region has the DNA TGTGCCAGCACCCCCAGGAGGTGGGAAAAACTGTTTTTT. As protein: CASTPRRWEKLFF.

This clone was seen more than once but under ten times. The rearrangement joins TRBV7-2 to TRBJ2-5, with D possibly TRBD2 on 6 matching bases. The CDR3 runs 14 residues. Between the trimmed V and J ends, which lost 5 bases and 5 bases, there was a span of 15 bases. Germline V gene sequence: CDR1 SGHTA, CDR2 FQGNSA. For the CDR3, the DNA is TGTGCCAGCAGCGCCATCCTAGCGATCGAGACCCAGTACTTC. It yields the protein CASSAILAIETQYF. The full variable domain, in which reference TRBV7-2 and TRBJ2-5 provide the parts outside the CDR3, is GAGVSQSPSNKVTEKGKDVELRCDPISGHTALYWYRQSLGQGLEFLIYFQGNSAPDKSGLPSDRFSAERTGGSVSTLTIQRTQQEDSAVYLCASSAILAIETQYFGPGTRLLVL.

The CDR3 here is CASSPGDYGYTF. CDR3 nucleotides: TGTGCCAGCAGCCCCGGGGACTATGGCTACACCTTC. J is TRBJ1-2 and V is TRBV7-6, with D hard to call. V shed 5 bases and J shed 3 bases, with 7 bases lying between them. CDR3 length: 12 residues. Germline CDR1 and CDR2: SGHVS and FNYEAQ.

The CDR3 DNA reads as TGTGCCAGCAGCCTTCGACTGTACGGGGAGCTGTTTTTT. It is translated as CASSLRLYGELFF. This chain links TRBV7-3 with TRBJ2-2; D not resolved. Per germline, CDR1 SGHTA and CDR2 FQGTGA. The V gene lost 5 bases and the J gene lost 7 bases, with 11 bases spanning the gap. The CDR3 has 13 amino acids.

The table lists this clone with a few counts. V usage is TRBV6-5 and J usage is TRBJ2-7; D is uncertain. V dropped 6 bases and J dropped 6 bases, with 15 bases sitting between them. CDR3 size: 13 residues. CDR1 is MNHEY, CDR2 SVGAGI, per germline. CDR3: CASSVDEKLEQYF. CDR3 DNA: TGTGCCAGCAGCGTCGACGAAAAGCTCGAGCAGTACTTC.

This clone has only a few counts. This chain connects TRBV29-1 to TRBJ2-5, with 8 nucleotides matching TRBD2. Trimming cost V 5 bases and J 2 bases; bases outside gene matches: 4. CDR3 length equals 13 residues. Germline-derived CDR1 and CDR2 are SQVTM and ANQGSEA. Here the CDR3 reads CSVLRGGQETQYF. DNA for the CDR3: TGCAGCGTTCTTCGCGGGGGGCAAGAGACCCAGTACTTC.

This clone has only a few counts. This chain links TRBV4-1 with TRBJ2-6, with D possibly matching TRBD1 (6 bases). The CDR3 contains 18 residues. CDR1 and CDR2 (germline): MGHRA, YSYEKL. Trimming stripped 1 base from V and 0 bases from J, with 13 bases between. The CDR3 DNA is TGCGCCAGCAGCCAAGGGGGGCGAGGACCCTCTGGGGCCAACGTCCTGACTTTC. It specifies CASSQGGRGPSGANVLTF.

The chain carries TRBV5-4 and TRBJ1-2; D might be TRBD1 (6 bases). V was pared by 4 bases and J by 2 bases, with 12 bases between. The CDR3 is 14 amino acids. Germline V gives CDR1 SGHNT, CDR2 YYREEE (reference sequence). CDR3 nucleotides: TGTGCCAGCAGCACCCTTGGACAGAACTATGGCTACACCTTC. It translates to CASSTLGQNYGYTF.